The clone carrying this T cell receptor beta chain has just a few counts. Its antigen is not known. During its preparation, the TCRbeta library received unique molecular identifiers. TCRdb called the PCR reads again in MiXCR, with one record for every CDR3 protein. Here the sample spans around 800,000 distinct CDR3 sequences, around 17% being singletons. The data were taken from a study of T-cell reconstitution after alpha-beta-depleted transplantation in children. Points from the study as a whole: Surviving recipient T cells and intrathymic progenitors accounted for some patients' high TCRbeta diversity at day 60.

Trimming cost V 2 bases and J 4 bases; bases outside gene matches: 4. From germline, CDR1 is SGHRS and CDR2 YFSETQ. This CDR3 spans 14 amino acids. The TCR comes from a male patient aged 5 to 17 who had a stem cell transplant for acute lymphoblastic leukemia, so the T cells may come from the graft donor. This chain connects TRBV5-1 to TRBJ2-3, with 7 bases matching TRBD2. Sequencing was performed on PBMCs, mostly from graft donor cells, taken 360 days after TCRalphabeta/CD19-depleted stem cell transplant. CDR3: CASSFSAGSDTQYF. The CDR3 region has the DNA TGCGCCAGCAGCTTCTCAGCGGGATCAGATACGCAGTATTTT.